This T cell receptor (beta chain) comes out of a study of shared clonotypes between healthy human individuals. The data were produced by immunoSEQ multiplex PCR, yet TCRdb's version contains in-frame clones alone and is incomplete. The sample has over 2 million clones; 85% to 95% are singletons. As for this clone: Antigen specificity is unknown.

With 4 bases clipped from V and 7 bases from J, the junction kept 6 bases outside the gene matches. Germline assignment: CDR1 SEHNR and CDR2 FQNEAQ (reference sequence). CDR3 size: 15 residues. Cells designated naive CD8 were CD45RO-negative and were positively selected for CCR7, with terminally differentiated effector memory CD45RA+ cells excluded. Notes on the study in general: Relative to their counterparts shared across all four donors, non-shared clonotypes exhibited diminished generation probabilities. The low donor count limited represented genetic and exposure-history diversity. Read depth was anticipated to influence clonotype sharing among donors. Clonotype sharing across a few donors was observed for 5% to 6.5% of naive CD4 clonotypes.

This rearrangement joins TRBV7-9 to TRBJ1-6; 8 bases agree with TRBD1. The clonotype was recovered from a man in his late teens or twenties in good health. Sequenced: naive CD8+ T cells sorted from blood. The CDR3 DNA reads TGTGCCAGCAGCTCATACAGGGGGGGGAATTCACCCCTCCACTTT. It is translated as CASSSYRGGNSPLHF.